These T cell receptor beta chains were read from a single sample in a study of human T cells and chemical hapten exposure. TCRdb processed the RACE reads anew with MiXCR; each CDR3 protein has one entry. The table shows around 380,000 distinct CDR3 sequences, with 4.8% occurring only once. This material consisted of whole blood, taken in connection with sensitization to the hapten diphenylcyclopropenone (DPC). The receptors derive from a woman between 45 and 60 years old with alopecia areata. Some clones in this sample may be carry-over from other donors' samples. Each CDR3 is given with its conserved first and last residue. The order of the fields is clone size, V gene, J gene, D gene, CDR3 DNA, CDR3 protein. D genes are given only for firm matches. Clone size is not always given. Where it is, it says once, few, many or a class for expanded clones.

many	TRBV29-1	TRBJ1-1	TRBD1	TGCAGCGTCACAGGGGGACTGAACACTGAAGCTTTCTTT	CSVTGGLNTEAFF
many	TRBV20-1	TRBJ1-2	TRBD1	TGCAGTGCTAGGGTGACAGGGTCGAATGGCTACACCTTC	CSARVTGSNGYTF
few	TRBV4-3	TRBJ2-5	TRBD1	TGCGCCAGCAGCCGAGGGACAGAAGAGACCCAGTACTTC	CASSRGTEETQYF
.	TRBV28	TRBJ1-2	TRBD1	TGTGCCAGCAGTCGGACAGGGGGCTGGTCTTATGGCTACACCTTC	CASSRTGGWSYGYTF
few	TRBV10-1	TRBJ2-7	TRBD1	TGCGCCAGCACCGCTCGAGGCAGGGGGCCGTACGAGCAGTACTTC	CASTARGRGPYEQYF
.	TRBV3-1	TRBJ2-7	TRBD1	TGTGCCAGCAGCCTGCATTCAGGGGGACAGGGGAAAATCAACGAGCAGTACTTC	CASSLHSGGQGKINEQYF
few	TRBV18	TRBJ2-3	.	TGTGCCAGCTCACCACCGGGGGGTCCGGATACGCAGTATTTT	CASSPPGGPDTQYF
.	TRBV2	TRBJ2-3	TRBD2	TGTGCCAGCAGTCCTTTGACTAGCGGGAGCCTTTCAGATACGCAGTATTTT	CASSPLTSGSLSDTQYF
.	TRBV4-1	TRBJ2-7	.	TGCGCCAGGAGCCAAGCAGGGGCTCTTACGTACGAGCAGTACTTC	CARSQAGALTYEQYF
many	TRBV7-8	TRBJ2-1	TRBD2	TGTGCCAGCAGCTACGGGACTAGCGGGGAGAAGTTCTTC	CASSYGTSGEKFF
many	TRBV11-2	TRBJ2-3	.	TGTGCCAGCAGCCGGGAGAGAACAGATACGCAGTATTTT	CASSRERTDTQYF
.	TRBV10-3	TRBJ2-3	.	TGTGCCATCAGTGAGTCGAGGGTGATTCCAGATACCCAGTATTTT	CAISESRVIPDTQYF
many	TRBV29-1	TRBJ2-3	.	TGCAGCGTTAGCGCTACAAGCACAGATACGCAGTATTTT	CSVSATSTDTQYF
.	TRBV24-1	TRBJ1-1	TRBD1	TGTGCCACCAGTGATAGCTCCGGGACAGAGGATCGTGGAGCTTTCTTT	CATSDSSGTEDRGAFF
many	TRBV12-3/TRBV12-4	TRBJ2-3	TRBD2	TGTGCCAGCAGTATCACTAGCGGCACAGATACGCAGTATTTT	CASSITSGTDTQYF
.	TRBV28	TRBJ2-7	.	TGTGCCAGCAACGAACCCGGAGACTCCTACGAGCAGTACTTC	CASNEPGDSYEQYF
many	TRBV6-2/TRBV6-3	TRBJ2-1	.	TGTGCCAGCACCTGGACAAGGGGATTAGTTGATGAGCAGTTCTTC	CASTWTRGLVDEQFF
many	TRBV29-1	TRBJ1-5	.	TGCAGCGTTGGAGAAGGGATGAATCAGCCCCAGCATTTT	CSVGEGMNQPQHF
few	TRBV2	TRBJ2-1	TRBD2	TGTGCCAGCCCCCAGATGGCTAGCGGGGGGGCCAGTTACTACAATGAGCAGTTCTTC	CASPQMASGGASYYNEQFF
few	TRBV25-1	TRBJ1-4	.	TGTGCCAGCAGTGCTACAGGTGCGGCTAATGAAAAACTGTTTTTT	CASSATGAANEKLFF
.	TRBV7-2	TRBJ2-1	.	TGTGCCAGCAGCCGTCAGGCGGGGATTCGCAATGAGCAGTTCTTC	CASSRQAGIRNEQFF
few	TRBV5-1	TRBJ2-6	.	TGCGCCAGCAGCCACTCGGAGGGGGCCAACGTCCTGACTTTC	CASSHSEGANVLTF
.	TRBV5-5	TRBJ1-2	.	TGTGCCAGCAGCACGCTTTCAAGCAACAATTTTTATGGCTACACCTTC	CASSTLSSNNFYGYTF
many	TRBV12-3/TRBV12-4	TRBJ1-2	TRBD1	TGTGCCAGCAGTTTAAAAGGCCAGGGGGGCTATGGCTACACCTTC	CASSLKGQGGYGYTF
few	TRBV10-3	TRBJ2-3	TRBD2	TGTGCCATCAGTGAACTAGCGAGCACAGATACGCAGTATTTT	CAISELASTDTQYF
.	TRBV6-6	TRBJ2-2	.	TGTGCCAGCGTAAGAAAGGCGGCCGGGGAGCTGTTTTTT	CASVRKAAGELFF
many	TRBV28	TRBJ2-3	TRBD1	TGTGCCAGCAGCCTTACACAGGGGGCAGATACGCAGTATTTT	CASSLTQGADTQYF
few	TRBV9	TRBJ1-3	TRBD1	TGTGCCAGCAGCCCCGGGACAGGGACCGTCTCTGGAAACACCATATATTTT	CASSPGTGTVSGNTIYF
many	TRBV19	TRBJ2-1	.	TGTGCCAGTAGTATATATAGTCCCGCACCGGGGCCCTACAATGAGCAGTTCTTC	CASSIYSPAPGPYNEQFF
many	TRBV7-6	TRBJ2-5	.	TGTGCCAGCAGCTTATACCGCCAAGAGACCCAGTACTTC	CASSLYRQETQYF
many	TRBV12-2	TRBJ2-1	.	TGTGCAAGTCGCTTAGCGGGGACAGAGGGAAGGGAGGTTTACAATGAGCAGTTCTTC	CASRLAGTEGREVYNEQFF
few	TRBV6-1	TRBJ2-3	.	TGTGCCAGCAGTGAAGCGCACGGAGGGGGGGGGAGGACGCAGTATTTT	CASSEAHGGGGRTQYF
many	TRBV18	TRBJ2-7	.	TGTGCCAGCTCCCTGAAAAATTCCTACGAGCAGTACTTC	CASSLKNSYEQYF
few	TRBV6-5	TRBJ2-3	.	TGTGCCAGCAGTTACTCCCTAGGGAGCACAGATACGCAGTATTTT	CASSYSLGSTDTQYF
many	TRBV14	TRBJ2-1	.	TGTGCCAGCAGCCAAGATCCCGCTTTCTCCTACAATGAGCAGTTCTTC	CASSQDPAFSYNEQFF
.	TRBV7-6	TRBJ2-5	TRBD2	TGTGCCAGCAGCCTCGGGACTAGCGGGAGTCAAGAGACCCAGTACTTC	CASSLGTSGSQETQYF
many	TRBV20-1	TRBJ2-1	TRBD2	TGCAGTGCTTTACTAGCGGGAGGGCTGGGTGAGCAGTTCTTC	CSALLAGGLGEQFF
few	TRBV5-6	TRBJ1-6	.	TGTGCCAGCAGCTTGATATATCAGGGGACGAATTCACCCCTCCACTTT	CASSLIYQGTNSPLHF